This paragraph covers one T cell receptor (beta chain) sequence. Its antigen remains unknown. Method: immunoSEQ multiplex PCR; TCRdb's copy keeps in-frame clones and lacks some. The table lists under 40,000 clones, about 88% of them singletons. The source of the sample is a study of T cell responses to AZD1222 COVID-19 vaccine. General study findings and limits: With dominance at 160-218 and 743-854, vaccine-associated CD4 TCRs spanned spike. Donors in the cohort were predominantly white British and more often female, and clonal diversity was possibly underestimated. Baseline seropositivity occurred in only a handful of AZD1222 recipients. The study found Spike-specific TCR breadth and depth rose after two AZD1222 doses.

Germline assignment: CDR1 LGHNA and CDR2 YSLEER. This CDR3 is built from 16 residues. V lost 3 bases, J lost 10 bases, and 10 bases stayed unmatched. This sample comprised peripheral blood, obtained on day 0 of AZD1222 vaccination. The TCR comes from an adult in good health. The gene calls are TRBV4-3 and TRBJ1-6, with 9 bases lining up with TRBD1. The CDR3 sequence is CASSHGGTGTRSPLHF. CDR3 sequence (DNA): TGCGCCAGCAGCCATGGAGGGACAGGGACTCGGTCACCCCTCCACTTT.